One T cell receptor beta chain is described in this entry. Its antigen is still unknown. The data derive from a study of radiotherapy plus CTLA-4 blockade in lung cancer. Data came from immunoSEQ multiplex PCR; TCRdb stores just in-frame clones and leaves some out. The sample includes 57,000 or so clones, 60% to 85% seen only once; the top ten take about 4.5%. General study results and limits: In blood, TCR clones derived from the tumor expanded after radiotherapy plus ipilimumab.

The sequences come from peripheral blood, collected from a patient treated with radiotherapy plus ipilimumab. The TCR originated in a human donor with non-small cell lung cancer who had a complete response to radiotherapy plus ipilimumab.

DNA of the CDR3: TGTGCCAGCTCCGCCGGACAGCTCTATGGCTACACCTTC. Its protein product is CASSAGQLYGYTF. The chain carries TRBV18 and TRBJ1-2, with D tentatively TRBD1 (6 bases). V lost 6 bases and J lost 4, with 12 bases in between. Germline V CDR1 and CDR2: KGHSH, LQKENI. This CDR3 region has 13 residues.